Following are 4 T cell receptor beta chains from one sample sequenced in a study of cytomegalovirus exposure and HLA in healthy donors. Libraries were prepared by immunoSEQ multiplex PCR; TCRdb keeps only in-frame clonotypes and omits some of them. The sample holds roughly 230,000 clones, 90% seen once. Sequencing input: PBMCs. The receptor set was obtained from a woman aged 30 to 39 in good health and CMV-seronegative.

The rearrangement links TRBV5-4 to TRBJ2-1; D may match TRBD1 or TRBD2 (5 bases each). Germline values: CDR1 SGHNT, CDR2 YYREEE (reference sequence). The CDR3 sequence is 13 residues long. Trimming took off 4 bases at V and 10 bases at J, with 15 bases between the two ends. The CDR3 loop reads CASSPPARDEQFF. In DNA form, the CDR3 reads TGTGCCAGCAGCCCCCCGGCCCGGGACGAGCAGTTCTTC.

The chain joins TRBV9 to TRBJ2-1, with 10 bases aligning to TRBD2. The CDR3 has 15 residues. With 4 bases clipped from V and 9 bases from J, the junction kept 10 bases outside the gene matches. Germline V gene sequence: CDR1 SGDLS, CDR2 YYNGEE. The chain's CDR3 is CASSSRLAGDGEQFF. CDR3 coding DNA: TGTGCCAGCAGCTCACGGCTAGCGGGAGACGGTGAGCAGTTCTTC.

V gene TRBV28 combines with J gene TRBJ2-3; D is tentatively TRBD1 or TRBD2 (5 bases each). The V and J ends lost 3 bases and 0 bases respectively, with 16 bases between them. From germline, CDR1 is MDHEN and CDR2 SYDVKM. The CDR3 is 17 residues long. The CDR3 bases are TGTGCCAGCAGTTTGGGACGACGTTTTTCGAGCACAGATACGCAGTATTTT. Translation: CASSLGRRFSSTDTQYF. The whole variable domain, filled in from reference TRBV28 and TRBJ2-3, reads DVKVTQSSRYLVKRTGEKVFLECVQDMDHENMFWYRQDPGLGLRLIYFSYDVKMKEKGDIPEGYSVSREKKERFSLILESASTNQTSMYLCASSLGRRFSSTDTQYFGPGTRLTVL.

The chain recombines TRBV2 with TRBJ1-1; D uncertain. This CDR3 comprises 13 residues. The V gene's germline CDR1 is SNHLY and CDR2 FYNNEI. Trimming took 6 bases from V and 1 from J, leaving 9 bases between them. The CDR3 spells CASSPTRNTEAFF. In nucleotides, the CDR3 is TGTGCCAGCAGCCCGACTCGGAACACTGAAGCTTTCTTT.